This entry describes one T cell receptor (beta chain). The same CDR3 is also encoded by other DNA sequences in this sample. This record comes from a study of technical replicates of blood from a handful of donors. Clones were sequenced by immunoSEQ multiplex PCR, and TCRdb holds only the in-frame ones, with some missing. The table includes 87,000 or so clones, just under 95% detected once. Sequenced: T cells isolated from PBMCs. This TCR was recovered from a human donor in good health.

CDR3 bases: TGTGCCAGCAGTGAAGGGTCGGGGGGCCAGGATGAGCAGTTCTTC. This sequence encodes CASSEGSGGQDEQFF. The gene calls are TRBV6-1 and TRBJ2-1, with D possibly being TRBD2 (7 bases). The CDR3 loop spans 15 amino acids. Germline assignment: CDR1 MNHNS and CDR2 SASEGT. Trimming took off 1 base at V and 8 bases at J, with 15 bases between the two ends.